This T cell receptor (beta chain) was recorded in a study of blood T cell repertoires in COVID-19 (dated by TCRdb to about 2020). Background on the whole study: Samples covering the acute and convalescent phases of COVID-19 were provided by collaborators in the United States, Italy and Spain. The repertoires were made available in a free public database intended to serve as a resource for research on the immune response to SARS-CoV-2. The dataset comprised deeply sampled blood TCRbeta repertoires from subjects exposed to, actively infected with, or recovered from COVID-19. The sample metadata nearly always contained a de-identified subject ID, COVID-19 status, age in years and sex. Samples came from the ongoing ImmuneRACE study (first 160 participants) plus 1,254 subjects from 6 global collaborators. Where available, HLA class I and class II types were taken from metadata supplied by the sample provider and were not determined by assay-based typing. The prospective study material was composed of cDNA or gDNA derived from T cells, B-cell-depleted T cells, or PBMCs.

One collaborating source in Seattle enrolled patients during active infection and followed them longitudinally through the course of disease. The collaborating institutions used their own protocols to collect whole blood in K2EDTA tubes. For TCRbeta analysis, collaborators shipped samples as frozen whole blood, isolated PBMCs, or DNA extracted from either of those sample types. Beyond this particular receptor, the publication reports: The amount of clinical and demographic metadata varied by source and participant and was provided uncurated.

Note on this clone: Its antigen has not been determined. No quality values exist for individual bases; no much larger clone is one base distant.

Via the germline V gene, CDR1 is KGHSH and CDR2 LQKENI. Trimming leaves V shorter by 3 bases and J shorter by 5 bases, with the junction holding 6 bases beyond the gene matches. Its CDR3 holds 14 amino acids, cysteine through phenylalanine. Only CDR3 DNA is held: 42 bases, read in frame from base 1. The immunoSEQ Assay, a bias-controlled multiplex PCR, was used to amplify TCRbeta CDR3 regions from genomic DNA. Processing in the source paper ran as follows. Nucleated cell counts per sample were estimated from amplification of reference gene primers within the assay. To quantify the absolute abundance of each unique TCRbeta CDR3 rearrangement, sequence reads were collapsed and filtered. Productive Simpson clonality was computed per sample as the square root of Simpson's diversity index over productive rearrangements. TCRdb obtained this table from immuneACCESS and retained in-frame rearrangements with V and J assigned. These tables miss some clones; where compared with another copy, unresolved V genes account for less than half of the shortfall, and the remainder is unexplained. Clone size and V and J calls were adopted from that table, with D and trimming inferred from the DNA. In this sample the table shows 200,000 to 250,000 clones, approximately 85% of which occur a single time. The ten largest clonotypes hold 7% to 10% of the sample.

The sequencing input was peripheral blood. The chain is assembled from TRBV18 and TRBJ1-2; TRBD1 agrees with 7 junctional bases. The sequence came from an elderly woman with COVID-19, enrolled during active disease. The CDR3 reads CASSPARDSYGYTF. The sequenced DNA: TGTGCCAGCTCACCCGCTAGGGACAGTTATGGCTACACCTTC.